These 15 T cell receptor beta chains originate from one sample sequenced in a study of CD8 T cells in Susac syndrome. RNA was extracted with the RNeasy kit, and a quantity of roughly 0.5 to 1 ug was reverse transcribed using random hexamers. From the immunoSEQ multiplex PCR reads, TCRdb called clonotypes with MiXCR, one entry per CDR3 protein. The sample shows some 220,000 distinct CDR3 sequences, 95% of them seen only once. Source material: CD4+ T cells from PBMCs. The receptors come from a human donor with multiple sclerosis.

The genes are TRBV20-1 and TRBJ2-3; TRBD2 aligns across 7 bases. V lost 3 bases, J lost 0 bases, and 3 bases stayed unmatched. This CDR3 contains 14 residues. CDR1 and CDR2 from the germline V gene are DFQATT and SNEGSKA (reference sequence). The CDR3 DNA reads as TGCAGTGCTAGGCGCGGGAGTAGCACAGATACGCAGTATTTT. It yields the protein CSARRGSSTDTQYF.

This sequence joins TRBV4-2 and TRBJ2-1, with D hard to call. The germline V and J ends were trimmed by 4 bases and 5 bases, with 6 bases remaining between them. CDR1 LGHNA and CDR2 YNFKEQ come from the germline V gene. The CDR3 runs to 12 residues. The CDR3 loop reads CASSLQHNEQFF. CDR3 coding DNA: TGTGCCAGCAGCCTACAACACAATGAGCAGTTCTTC.

For this clonotype: Sequence at one end of the junction differs from germline and may be a read error. The chain's CDR3 is CASSLAGVKNEQFF. CDR3 bases: TGTGCCAGCAGCTTAGCGGGAGTTAAGAATGAGCAGTTCTTC. The chain combines TRBV12-3 or TRBV12-4 with TRBJ2-1; 9 bases fit TRBD2. The CDR3 extends over 14 amino acids.

The chain couples TRBV19 to TRBJ2-1, with D perhaps TRBD2 (6 bases). Per the germline V gene, CDR1 is LNHDA and CDR2 is SQIVND (reference sequence). The length of the CDR3 is 16 residues. Trimming took off 6 bases at V and 2 bases at J, with 17 bases between the two ends. The CDR3 coding sequence is TGTGCCAGTAGAGCCCCCACGACTAGAACCTACAATGAGCAGTTCTTC. This codes for CASRAPTTRTYNEQFF. The complete variable domain, with remaining parts taken from reference TRBV19 and TRBJ2-1, reads DGGITQSPKYLFRKEGQNVTLSCEQNLNHDAMYWYRQDPGQGLRLIYYSQIVNDFQKGDIAEGYSVSREKKESFPLTVTSAQKNPTAFYLCASRAPTTRTYNEQFFGPGTRLTVL.

This rearrangement joins TRBV30 to TRBJ2-3, with D unresolved. This CDR3 has 14 residues. The V and J ends lost 2 bases and 6 bases respectively, with 15 bases between them. Germline CDR1 and CDR2: GTSNPN and SVGIG (reference sequence). The CDR3 loop reads CAWSLPRRADTQYF. For the CDR3, the DNA is TGTGCCTGGAGTCTTCCCAGACGGGCGGATACGCAGTATTTT.

The CDR3: CATKPGGHNEQFF. In DNA, the CDR3 is TGTGCCACCAAACCGGGAGGGCACAATGAGCAGTTCTTC. The rearrangement joins TRBV27 to TRBJ2-1, with 8 bases lining up with TRBD2. Germline V gene lookup returns CDR1 MNHEY and CDR2 SMNVEV (reference sequence). V trimming: 10 bases; J trimming: 5 bases; junction bases outside the gene matches: 7. The CDR3 has 13 amino acids.

V and J are TRBV30 and TRBJ2-5; tentative D call: TRBD2 (6 bases). The V end lost 7 bases, the J end lost 1 base, and 19 bases lay between the germline ends. The CDR3 is made up of 15 amino acids. Germline-derived CDR1 and CDR2 are GTSNPN and SVGIG (reference sequence). CDR3 coding DNA: TGTGCCTCCACCCCTCGGCTAGCGCTCCAAGAGACCCAGTACTTC. It yields the protein CASTPRLALQETQYF.

The V and J genes are TRBV20-1 and TRBJ1-2; no clear D. The CDR3 extends over 10 amino acids. Germline values: CDR1 DFQATT, CDR2 SNEGSKA (reference sequence). V was pared by 3 bases and J by 4 bases, with 3 bases between. CDR3 loop: CSASCYGYTF. The DNA of the CDR3 is TGCAGTGCTAGCTGCTATGGCTACACCTTC.

The chain employs TRBV30 and TRBJ2-1; 8 positions agree with TRBD2. The CDR3 is 13 amino acids. Germline V gives CDR1 GTSNPN, CDR2 SVGIG (reference sequence). V lost 2 bases to trimming and J lost 7 bases; unmatched junction nucleotides: 4. CDR3 in DNA: TGTGCCTGGAGTACGGGAGGGGGGAATGAGCAGTTCTTC. Its translation: CAWSTGGGNEQFF.

This chain links TRBV12-3 or TRBV12-4 with TRBJ2-7; a possible D gene is TRBD1 (6 bases). The CDR3 has 14 amino acids. V shed 1 base and J shed 2 bases, with 9 bases lying between them. The CDR3 loop is CASSLGTVAYEQYF. In nucleotides, the CDR3 is TGTGCCAGCAGTTTAGGGACAGTAGCCTACGAGCAGTACTTC.

Written as DNA, the CDR3 is TGTGCCAGCTCACCACTATCCGGGTACAATGAGCAGTTCTTC. Protein: CASSPLSGYNEQFF. The V gene is TRBV18, the J gene TRBJ2-1; D gene uncertain. There are 14 residues in the CDR3. CDR1 is KGHSH, CDR2 LQKENI, per germline. V dropped 1 base and J dropped 4 bases, with 8 bases sitting between them.

The chain joins TRBV20-1 to TRBJ1-2; no firm D call. Germline assignment: CDR1 DFQATT and CDR2 SNEGSKA (reference sequence). The V and J ends lost 0 bases and 7 bases respectively, with 3 bases between them. This CDR3 spans 10 amino acids. In DNA form, the CDR3 reads TGCAGTGCTAGAGATTTTGGCTACACCTTC. It encodes CSARDFGYTF.

The J gene is TRBJ2-1, the V gene TRBV7-2; no clear D gene. Trimming pared 3 bases from V and 6 bases from J, leaving 6 bases between. The CDR3 runs 12 residues. Germline V gene data show CDR1 as SGHTA and CDR2 as FQGNSA. The CDR3 DNA is TGTGCCAGCAGCTTCCCCTTCAATGAGCAGTTCTTC. Encoded protein: CASSFPFNEQFF. Full variable domain (remainder filled in from reference TRBV7-2 and TRBJ2-1): GAGVSQSPSNKVTEKGKDVELRCDPISGHTALYWYRQSLGQGLEFLIYFQGNSAPDKSGLPSDRFSAERTGGSVSTLTIQRTQQEDSAVYLCASSFPFNEQFFGPGTRLTVL.

The V call is TRBV29-1, the J call TRBJ2-7, with D tentatively TRBD2 (6 bases). Germline V gives CDR1 SQVTM, CDR2 ANQGSEA. Trimming stripped 5 bases from V and 0 bases from J, with 14 bases between. CDR3 length: 14 amino acids. Written as DNA, the CDR3 is TGCAGCGTTATCTGGGGGGAGAGCTCCTACGAGCAGTACTTC. Translation: CSVIWGESSYEQYF.

J is TRBJ2-1 and V is TRBV7-3; D is undetermined. Germline V gene sequence: CDR1 SGHTA, CDR2 FQGTGA. Trimming shortened V by 4 bases and J by 7 bases, and 17 bases separated the two germline ends. This CDR3 region has 15 residues. DNA of the CDR3: TGTGCCAGCAGCTCCCGCAACATCGGCCGAAATGAGCAGTTCTTC. It codes for CASSSRNIGRNEQFF.